What follows is one T cell receptor (beta chain) and its context. The target antigen is unknown. The germline V gene has CDR1 MDHEN and CDR2 SYDVKM. There are 14 residues in the CDR3. The V end lost 8 bases, the J end lost 0 bases, and 13 bases lay between the germline ends. This sample is part of a study of shared clonotypes between healthy human individuals. Broader study findings: Researchers sampled only blood; tissue repertoires likely differ.

A deep-level run was used for the assay. Under the authors' procedure: In the immunoSEQ data, sequences were junction-only and lacked quality scores, so filtering differed. TCRdb's copy holds only in-frame clones and misses some; the assay was immunoSEQ multiplex PCR. That table supplies the V and J calls and clone size; D and trimming were determined from the DNA. Of 450,000 to 650,000 clones detected, just over 75% appear once; the ten largest clones hold 12%. Sequencing was done on a sample of PBMCs. The chain links TRBV28 to TRBJ1-2; D may be TRBD1 (6 bases). The receptor comes from a woman aged 40 to 50 in good health. Some clones in this sample may be carry-over from other donors' samples. The CDR3 protein is CASAGQPPNYGYTF. The CDR3 region has the DNA TGTGCCAGCGCCGGACAGCCTCCTAACTATGGCTACACCTTC.